This paragraph reports one T cell receptor beta chain. Its matching antigen is unknown. This specimen includes other DNA sequences encoding the same CDR3. The data were obtained in a study of OX40 agonist ivuxolimab in advanced cancers. Study-level background: In this trial design, patients received ivuxolimab intravenously at 0.01 to 10 mg/kg every 2 weeks.

CDR3 length equals 11 residues. Per the germline V gene, CDR1 is KGHSH and CDR2 is LQKENI. Trimming removed 2 bases from V and 7 bases from J, with 6 bases in between. Produced via immunoSEQ multiplex PCR; TCRdb's table is partial and in-frame only. The sample records roughly 68,000 clones, 80% to 95% being singletons. Regarding the study as a whole: Nonresponders included some who also had low normalized T-cell clonal expansion.

This chain joins TRBV18 and TRBJ2-7; unclear D gene. The sequence derives from an adult with an advanced solid tumor such as melanoma, head and neck, liver or kidney cancer. Sequences were derived from CD4+ or CD8+ T cells sorted from blood, sampled in a trial of the OX40 agonist ivuxolimab. The CDR3 region has the DNA TGTGCCAGCTCACCAGGAGTAGAGCAGTACTTC. This encodes CASSPGVEQYF.